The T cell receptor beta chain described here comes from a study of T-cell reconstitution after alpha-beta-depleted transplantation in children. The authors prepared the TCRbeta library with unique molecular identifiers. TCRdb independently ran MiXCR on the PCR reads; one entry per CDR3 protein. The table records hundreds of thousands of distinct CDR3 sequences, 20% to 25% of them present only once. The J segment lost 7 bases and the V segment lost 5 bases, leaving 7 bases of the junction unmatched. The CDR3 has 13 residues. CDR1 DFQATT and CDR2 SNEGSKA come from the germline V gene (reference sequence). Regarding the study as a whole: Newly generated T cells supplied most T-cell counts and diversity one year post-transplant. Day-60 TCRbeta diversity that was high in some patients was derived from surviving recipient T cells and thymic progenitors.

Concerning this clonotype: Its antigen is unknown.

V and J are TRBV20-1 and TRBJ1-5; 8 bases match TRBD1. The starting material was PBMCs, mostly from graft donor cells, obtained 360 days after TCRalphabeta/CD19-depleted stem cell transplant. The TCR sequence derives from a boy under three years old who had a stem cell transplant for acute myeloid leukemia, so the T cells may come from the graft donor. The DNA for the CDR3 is TGCAGTGCTGGCCGGGACAGGTGGCAGCCCCAGCATTTT. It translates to CSAGRDRWQPQHF.